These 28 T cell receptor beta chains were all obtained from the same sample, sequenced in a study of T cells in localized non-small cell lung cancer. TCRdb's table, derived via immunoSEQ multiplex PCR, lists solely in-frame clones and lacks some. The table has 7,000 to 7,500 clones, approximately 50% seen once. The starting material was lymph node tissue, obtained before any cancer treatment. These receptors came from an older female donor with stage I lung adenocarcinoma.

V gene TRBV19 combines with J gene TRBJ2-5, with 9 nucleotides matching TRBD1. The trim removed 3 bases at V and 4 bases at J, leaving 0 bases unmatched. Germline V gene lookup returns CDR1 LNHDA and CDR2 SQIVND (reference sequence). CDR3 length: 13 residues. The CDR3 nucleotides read TGTGCCAGTAGTATGGGACAGGGAGAGACCCAGTACTTC. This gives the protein CASSMGQGETQYF. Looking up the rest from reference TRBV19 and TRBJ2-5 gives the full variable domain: DGGITQSPKYLFRKEGQNVTLSCEQNLNHDAMYWYRQDPGQGLRLIYYSQIVNDFQKGDIAEGYSVSREKKESFPLTVTSAQKNPTAFYLCASSMGQGETQYFGPGTRLLVL.

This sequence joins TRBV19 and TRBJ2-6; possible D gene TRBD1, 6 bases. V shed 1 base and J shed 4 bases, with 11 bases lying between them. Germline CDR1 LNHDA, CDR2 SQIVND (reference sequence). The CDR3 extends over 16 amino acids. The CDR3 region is CASSIGTATGANVLTF. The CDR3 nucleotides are TGTGCCAGTAGTATAGGGACAGCGACGGGGGCCAACGTCCTGACTTTC.

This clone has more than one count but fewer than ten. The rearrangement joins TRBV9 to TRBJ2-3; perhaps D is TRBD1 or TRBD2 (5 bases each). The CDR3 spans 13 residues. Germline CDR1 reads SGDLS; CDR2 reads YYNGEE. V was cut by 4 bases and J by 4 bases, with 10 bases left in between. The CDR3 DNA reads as TGTGCCAGCAGCTCTCAGGGACCAGATACGCAGTATTTT. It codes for CASSSQGPDTQYF. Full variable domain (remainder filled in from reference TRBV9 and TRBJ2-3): DSGVTQTPKHLITATGQRVTLRCSPRSGDLSVYWYQQSLDQGLQFLIQYYNGEERAKGNILERFSAQQFPDLHSELNLSSLELGDSALYFCASSSQGPDTQYFGPGTRLTVL.

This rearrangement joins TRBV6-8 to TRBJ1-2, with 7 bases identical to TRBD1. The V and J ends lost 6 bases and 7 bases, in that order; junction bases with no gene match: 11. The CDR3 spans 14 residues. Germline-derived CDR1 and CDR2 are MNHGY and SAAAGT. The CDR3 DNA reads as TGTGCCAGCAGCCGGGGACAGATTCGGAGTGGCTACACCTTC. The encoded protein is CASSRGQIRSGYTF.

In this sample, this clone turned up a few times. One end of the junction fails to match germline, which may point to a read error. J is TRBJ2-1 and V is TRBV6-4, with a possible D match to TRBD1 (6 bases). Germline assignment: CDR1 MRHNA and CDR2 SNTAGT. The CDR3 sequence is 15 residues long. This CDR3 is CAISDGTRGDNEQFF. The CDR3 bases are TGTGCCATCAGTGACGGGACAAGGGGCGACAATGAGCAGTTCTTC.

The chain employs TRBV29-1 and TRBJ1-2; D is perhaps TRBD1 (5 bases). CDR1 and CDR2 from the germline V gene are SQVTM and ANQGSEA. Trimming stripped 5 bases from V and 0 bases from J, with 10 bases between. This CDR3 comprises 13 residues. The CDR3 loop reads CSVSRGANYGYTF. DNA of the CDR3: TGCAGCGTTAGTAGGGGTGCTAACTATGGCTACACCTTC.

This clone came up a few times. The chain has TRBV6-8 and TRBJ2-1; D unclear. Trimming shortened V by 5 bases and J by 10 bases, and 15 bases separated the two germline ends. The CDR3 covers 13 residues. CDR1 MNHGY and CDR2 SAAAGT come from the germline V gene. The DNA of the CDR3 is TGTGCCAGCAGTCCCGGACCGTTCGGGGAGCAGTTCTTC. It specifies CASSPGPFGEQFF.

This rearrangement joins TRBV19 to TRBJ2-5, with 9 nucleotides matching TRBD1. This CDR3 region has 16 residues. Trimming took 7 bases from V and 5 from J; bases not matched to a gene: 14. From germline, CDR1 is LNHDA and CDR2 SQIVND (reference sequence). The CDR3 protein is CASMAGTGKVWETQYF. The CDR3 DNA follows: TGTGCCAGTATGGCCGGGACAGGGAAGGTTTGGGAGACCCAGTACTTC. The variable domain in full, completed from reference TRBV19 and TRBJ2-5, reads DGGITQSPKYLFRKEGQNVTLSCEQNLNHDAMYWYRQDPGQGLRLIYYSQIVNDFQKGDIAEGYSVSREKKESFPLTVTSAQKNPTAFYLCASMAGTGKVWETQYFGPGTRLLVL.

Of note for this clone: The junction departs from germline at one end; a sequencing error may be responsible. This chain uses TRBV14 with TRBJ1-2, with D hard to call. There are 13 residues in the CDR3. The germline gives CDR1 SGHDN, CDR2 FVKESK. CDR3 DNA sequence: TGTGCCAGCAGCCAACGACGCGGATTTCGTGAGGACTTC. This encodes CASSQRRGFREDF.

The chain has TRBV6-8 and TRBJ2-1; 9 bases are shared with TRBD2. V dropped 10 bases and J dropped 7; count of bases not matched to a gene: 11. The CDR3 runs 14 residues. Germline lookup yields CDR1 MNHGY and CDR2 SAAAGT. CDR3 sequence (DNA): TGTGCCACTGTCGTTAGCGGGAGTGCAAATGAGCAGTTCTTC. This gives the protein CATVVSGSANEQFF.

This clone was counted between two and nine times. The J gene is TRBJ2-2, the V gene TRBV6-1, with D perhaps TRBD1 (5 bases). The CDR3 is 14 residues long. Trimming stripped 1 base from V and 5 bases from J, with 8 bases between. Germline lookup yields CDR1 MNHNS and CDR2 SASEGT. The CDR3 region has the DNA TGTGCCAGCAGTGAAGGCAGGGTAACCGGGGAGCTGTTTTTT. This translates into CASSEGRVTGELFF.

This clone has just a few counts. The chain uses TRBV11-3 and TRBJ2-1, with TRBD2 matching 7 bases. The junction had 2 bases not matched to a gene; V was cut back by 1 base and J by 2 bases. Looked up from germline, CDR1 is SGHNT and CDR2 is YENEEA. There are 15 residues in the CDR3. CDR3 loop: CASSLVGLTYNEQFF. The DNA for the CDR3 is TGTGCCAGCAGCTTAGTGGGACTAACCTACAATGAGCAGTTCTTC.

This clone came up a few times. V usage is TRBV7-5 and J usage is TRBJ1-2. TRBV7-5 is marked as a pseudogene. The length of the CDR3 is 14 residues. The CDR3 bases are TGTGCCAGCAGCTTAAGAGACGGCGACTATGGCTACACCTTC. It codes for CASSLRDGDYGYTF.

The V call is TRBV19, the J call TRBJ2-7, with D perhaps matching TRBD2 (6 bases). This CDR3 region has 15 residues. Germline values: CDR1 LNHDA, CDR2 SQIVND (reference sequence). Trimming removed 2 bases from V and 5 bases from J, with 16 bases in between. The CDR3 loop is CASSIRRQEGDEQYF. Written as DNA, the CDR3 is TGTGCCAGTAGTATAAGGAGGCAGGAGGGAGACGAGCAGTACTTC.

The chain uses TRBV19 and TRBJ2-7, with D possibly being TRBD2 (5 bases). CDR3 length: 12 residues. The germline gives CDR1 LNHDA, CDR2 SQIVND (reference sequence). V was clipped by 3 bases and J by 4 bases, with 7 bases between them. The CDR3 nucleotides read TGTGCCAGTAGTATCGGAGGTTACGAGCAGTACTTC. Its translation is CASSIGGYEQYF. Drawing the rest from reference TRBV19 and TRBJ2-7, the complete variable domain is DGGITQSPKYLFRKEGQNVTLSCEQNLNHDAMYWYRQDPGQGLRLIYYSQIVNDFQKGDIAEGYSVSREKKESFPLTVTSAQKNPTAFYLCASSIGGYEQYFGPGTRLTVT.

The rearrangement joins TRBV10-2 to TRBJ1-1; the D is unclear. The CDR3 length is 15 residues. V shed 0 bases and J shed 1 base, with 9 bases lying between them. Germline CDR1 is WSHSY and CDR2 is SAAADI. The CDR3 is CASSESGSTNTEAFF. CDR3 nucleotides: TGCGCCAGCAGTGAGTCCGGCAGCACGAACACTGAAGCTTTCTTT.

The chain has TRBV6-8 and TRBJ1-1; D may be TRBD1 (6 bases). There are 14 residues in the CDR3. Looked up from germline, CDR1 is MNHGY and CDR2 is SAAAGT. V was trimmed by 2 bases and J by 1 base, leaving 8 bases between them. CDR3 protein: CASSYRTANTEAFF. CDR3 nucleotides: TGTGCCAGCAGTTACCGGACAGCGAACACTGAAGCTTTCTTT.

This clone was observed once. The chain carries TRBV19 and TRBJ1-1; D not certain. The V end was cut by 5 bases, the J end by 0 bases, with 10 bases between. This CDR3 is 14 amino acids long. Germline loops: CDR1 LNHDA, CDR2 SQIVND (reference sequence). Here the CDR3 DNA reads TGTGCCAGTAGTGTGACGGTAATGAACACTGAAGCTTTCTTT. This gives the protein CASSVTVMNTEAFF.

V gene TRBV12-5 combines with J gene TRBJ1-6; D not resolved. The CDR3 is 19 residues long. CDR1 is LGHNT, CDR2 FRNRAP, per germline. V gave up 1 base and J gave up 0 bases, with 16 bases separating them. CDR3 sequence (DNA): TGTGCTAGTGGTTTGGGGACTCCAGACCTGGGCTCCTATAATTCACCCCTCCACTTT. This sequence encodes CASGLGTPDLGSYNSPLHF.

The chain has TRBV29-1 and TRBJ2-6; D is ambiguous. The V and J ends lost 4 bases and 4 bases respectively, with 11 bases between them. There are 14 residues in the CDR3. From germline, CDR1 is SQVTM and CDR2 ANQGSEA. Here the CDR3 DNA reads TGCAGCGTTGGTGAGCGAGCCGGGGCCAACGTCCTGACTTTC. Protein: CSVGERAGANVLTF. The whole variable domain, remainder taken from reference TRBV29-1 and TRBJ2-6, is SAVISQKPSRDICQRGTSLTIQCQVDSQVTMMFWYRQQPGQSLTLIATANQGSEATYESGFVIDKFPISRPNLTFSTLTVSNMSPEDSSIYLCSVGERAGANVLTFGAGSRLTVL.

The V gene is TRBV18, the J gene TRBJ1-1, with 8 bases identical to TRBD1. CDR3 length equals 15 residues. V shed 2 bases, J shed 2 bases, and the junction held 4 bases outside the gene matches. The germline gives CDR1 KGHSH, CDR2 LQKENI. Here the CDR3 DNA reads TGTGCCAGCTCACCAACTGACAGGGGAAACACTGAAGCTTTCTTT. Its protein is CASSPTDRGNTEAFF.

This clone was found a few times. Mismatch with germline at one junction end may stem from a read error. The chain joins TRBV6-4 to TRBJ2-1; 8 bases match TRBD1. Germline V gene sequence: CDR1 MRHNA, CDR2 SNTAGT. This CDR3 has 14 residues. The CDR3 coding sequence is TGTGCCAGCAGTTACTCGGGCAGGGGGCTTGAGCAGTTCTTC. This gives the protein CASSYSGRGLEQFF.

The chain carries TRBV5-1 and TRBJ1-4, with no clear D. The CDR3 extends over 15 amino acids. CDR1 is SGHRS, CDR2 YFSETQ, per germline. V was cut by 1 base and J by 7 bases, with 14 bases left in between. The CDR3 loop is CASSLSGGKSEKLFF. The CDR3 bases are TGCGCCAGCAGCTTGTCAGGTGGAAAAAGTGAAAAACTGTTTTTT.

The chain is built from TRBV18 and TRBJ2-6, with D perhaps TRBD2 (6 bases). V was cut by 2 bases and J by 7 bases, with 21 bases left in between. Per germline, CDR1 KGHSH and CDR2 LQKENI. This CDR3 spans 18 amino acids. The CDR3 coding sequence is TGTGCCAGCTCACCAATCAGGGAGGAGTCGAGCGGAGCCAACGTCCTGACTTTC. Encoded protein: CASSPIREESSGANVLTF.

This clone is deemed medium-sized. CDR3 in DNA: TGTGCCAGCAACCAGGTTGGGCTCCAAGAGACCCAGTACTTC. Translated, it gives CASNQVGLQETQYF. V and J are TRBV11-3 and TRBJ2-5; D is unclear. CDR1 and CDR2 from the germline V gene are SGHNT and YENEEA. CDR3 length: 14 residues. V lost 7 bases, J lost 1 base, and 13 bases lay in between.

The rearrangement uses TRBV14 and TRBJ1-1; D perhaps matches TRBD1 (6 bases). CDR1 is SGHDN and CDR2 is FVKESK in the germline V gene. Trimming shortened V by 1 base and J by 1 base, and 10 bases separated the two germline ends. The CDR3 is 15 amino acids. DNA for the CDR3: TGTGCCAGCAGCCAAGCCCCGGGGGCGAACACTGAAGCTTTCTTT. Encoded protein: CASSQAPGANTEAFF.

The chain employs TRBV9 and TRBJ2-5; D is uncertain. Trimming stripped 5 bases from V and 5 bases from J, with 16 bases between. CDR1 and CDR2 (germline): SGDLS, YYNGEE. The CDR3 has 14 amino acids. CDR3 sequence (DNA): TGTGCCAGCAGTGTCTCCGGCTATGATGAGACCCAGTACTTC. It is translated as CASSVSGYDETQYF.

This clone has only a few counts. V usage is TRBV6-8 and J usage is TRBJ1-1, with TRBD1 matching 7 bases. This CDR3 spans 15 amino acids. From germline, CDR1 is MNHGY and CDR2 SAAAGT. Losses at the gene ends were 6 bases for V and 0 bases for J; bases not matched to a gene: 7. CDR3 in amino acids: CASSLGTVMNTEAFF. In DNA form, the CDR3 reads TGTGCCAGCAGCCTCGGGACAGTAATGAACACTGAAGCTTTCTTT.